The T cell receptor beta chain described here comes from a study of response to subunit inactivated influenza vaccine. The CDR3 extends over 15 amino acids. The germline V gene encodes CDR1 MNHEY and CDR2 SMNVEV (reference sequence). V was cut by 0 bases and J by 4 bases, with 12 bases left in between. TCRdb re-called the RT-PCR reads through MiXCR, storing one row per CDR3 protein. The sample contains 540,000 or so distinct CDR3 sequences, 13% of which appear only once. This clonotype originated in a man aged 45 to 65 who received an inactivated influenza vaccine. Specimen: PBMCs from blood, collected about 6 weeks after vaccination. The chain combines TRBV27 with TRBJ1-1; a weak D match, TRBD1 (6 bases). This CDR3 reads CASSLSPQGSTEAFF. For the CDR3, the DNA is TGTGCCAGCAGTTTATCGCCTCAGGGGTCCACTGAAGCTTTCTTT.